Listed below are T cell receptor beta chains from one sample, sequenced in a study of blood T cell repertoires in COVID-19. Assay: immunoSEQ multiplex PCR; the TCRdb copy retains only in-frame clones and omits some. The sample holds about 220,000 clones; approximately 92% are singletons and the top ten take around 3.2%. Material: PBMCs or T cells enriched from blood (not recorded which). These receptors came from a woman aged 18-29 years in a cohort exposed to, infected with or recovered from COVID-19 (not recorded which). The CDR3 runs from the conserved cysteine through the conserved F or W.

V gene	CDR3 length	J gene	CDR3 protein
TRBV6-4	13	TRBJ2-7	CASSGTGGYEQYF
TRBV10-1	13	TRBJ2-7	CASSEGQGYEQYF
TRBV28	14	TRBJ2-7	CASSPGTGTDEQYF
TRBV5-1	15	TRBJ2-1	CASSLGREDYNEQFF
TRBV7-7	15	TRBJ2-1	CASSPGLALNNEQFF
TRBV3-1/TRBV3-2	15	TRBJ2-5	CASSQEARVGETQYF
TRBV19	14	TRBJ2-1	CASSRDRGGGEQFF
TRBV5-1	13	TRBJ1-2	CASSLEDFLGYTF
TRBV25-1	13	TRBJ2-5	CASSEPGQETQYF
TRBV5-1	15	TRBJ1-4	CASSRESGRNEKLFF
TRBV7-9	16	TRBJ2-2	CASSRRGTALTGELFF
TRBV3-1/TRBV3-2	11	TRBJ2-7	CASSRGYEQYF
TRBV24-1	18	TRBJ2-5	CATSDQGAGLAGQETQYF
TRBV3-1/TRBV3-2	15	TRBJ2-1	CASSQGQGGWNEQFF
TRBV6-6	15	TRBJ1-6	CASRPGQGENSPLHF
TRBV15	16	TRBJ2-6	CATSRAPGSGANVLTF
TRBV7-9	17	TRBJ2-3	CASSLLSSGGLSDTQYF
TRBV12-3/TRBV12-4	11	TRBJ1-1	CASSLGGEAFF
TRBV27	15	TRBJ1-1	CASRGGRGPDTEAFF
TRBV7-9	15	TRBJ2-7	CASSTLTGGLYEQYF
TRBV7-3	16	TRBJ2-1	CASSPSRLAGGGEQFF
TRBV28	14	TRBJ1-5	CASRRGGRGQPQHF
TRBV5-4	14	TRBJ2-7	CASSLPSGEGEQYF
TRBV11-3	18	TRBJ2-1	CASSLGPSGRGSYNEQFF
TRBV7-8	17	TRBJ2-4	CASSSRGGSLAKNIQYF
TRBV6-5	15	TRBJ1-4	CASNPQAGGNEKLFF
TRBV19	13	TRBJ2-7	CASDRRSSHEQYF
TRBV6-4	16	TRBJ1-3	CASFQTGGSSGNTIYF